The clone carrying this T cell receptor (beta chain) was counted a few times. The data derive from a study of blood T cell repertoires in COVID-19. J lost 3 bases, V lost 0 bases, and 3 bases had no gene match. This CDR3 has 15 residues. Germline CDR1 reads SGHTA; CDR2 reads FQGNSA. TCRdb's copy holds only in-frame clones and misses some; the assay was immunoSEQ multiplex PCR. This sample has more than 300,000 clones; 85% to 95% occur once, and the top ten carry about 4%. The clonotype originates from a woman aged 30 to 39 who had been exposed to COVID-19. Sequences were obtained from PBMCs or T cells enriched from blood (not recorded which). This chain connects TRBV7-2 to TRBJ2-7; 9 bases are shared with TRBD2. DNA for the CDR3: TGTGCCAGCAGCTTAGCGCGGGGGGGCCGCTACGAGCAGTACTTC. This gives the protein CASSLARGGRYEQYF.